This T cell receptor (beta chain) was observed in a study of T cells in Graves' hyperthyroidism and ophthalmopathy. The TCR beta CDR3 regions underwent amplification using RNA transcripts as the source. When the TCR CDR3 underwent first-round RT-PCR, the HTBI primer set was used. TCRdb independently ran MiXCR on the multiplex PCR reads; one entry per CDR3 protein. The top ten clones hold about 9.4% of a sample with hundreds of thousands of distinct CDR3 sequences, 12% to 15% of them seen once. Germline loops: CDR1 SQVTM, CDR2 ANQGSEA. V was cut by 7 bases and J by 10 bases, with 17 bases left in between. The length of the CDR3 is 12 residues.

The sequenced sample consisted of blood. The rearrangement uses TRBV29-1 and TRBJ2-1; D is perhaps TRBD1 or TRBD2 (5 bases each). The TCR comes from a woman aged 18-30 years with Graves' hyperthyroidism. The CDR3: CSATGAGDEQFF. Written as DNA, the CDR3 is TGCAGCGCTACCGGGGCTGGGGACGAGCAGTTCTTC.